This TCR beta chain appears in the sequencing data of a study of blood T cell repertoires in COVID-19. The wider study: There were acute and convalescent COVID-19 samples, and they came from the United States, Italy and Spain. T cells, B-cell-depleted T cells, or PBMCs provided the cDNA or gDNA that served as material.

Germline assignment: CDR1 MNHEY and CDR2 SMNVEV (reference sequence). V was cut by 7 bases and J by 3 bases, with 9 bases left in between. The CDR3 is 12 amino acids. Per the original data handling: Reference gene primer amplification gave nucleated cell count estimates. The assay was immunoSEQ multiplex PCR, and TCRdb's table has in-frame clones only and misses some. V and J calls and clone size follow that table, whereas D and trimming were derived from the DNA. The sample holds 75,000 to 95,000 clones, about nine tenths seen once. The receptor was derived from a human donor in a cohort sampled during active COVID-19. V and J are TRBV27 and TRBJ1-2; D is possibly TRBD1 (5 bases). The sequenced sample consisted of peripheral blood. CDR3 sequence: CASKRGDYGYTF. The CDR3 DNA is TGTGCCAGCAAACGGGGGGACTATGGCTACACCTTC.